This note documents a single TCR beta chain sequence. Its antigen is undetermined. The data are from a study of PD-1 blockade in classical Hodgkin lymphoma. The method was immunoSEQ multiplex PCR; TCRdb's version includes in-frame clones alone and lacks a portion of them. The sample lists 30,000 to 35,000 clones; roughly four fifths were seen once. Study-level points and caveats: With CD4+ cells, TCR diversity rose significantly by C4D1, but not with CD8+ cells.

Time point given: cycle 4 day 1 (C4D1), after around six weeks of nivolumab. All trial patients relapsed after autologous stem cell transplantation. Thawed PBMCs were the source of CD4+ T cells, purified by magnetic negative selection. Sample: CD4+ T cells from blood, taken before the fourth cycle of nivolumab. This TCR derives from a human donor with classical Hodgkin lymphoma.

DNA of the CDR3: TGTGCCAGCAGCCCGAACTCCTACGAGCAGTACTTC. Translation: CASSPNSYEQYF. The V call is TRBV7-2, the J call TRBJ2-5; D unresolved. Matching the DNA end better, TRBJ2-7 makes the J call doubtful. Germline CDR1 SGHTA, CDR2 FQGNSA. The CDR3 is 12 amino acids.